These 20 T cell receptor beta chains were all obtained from the same sample, sequenced in a study of shared clonotypes between healthy human individuals. The method was immunoSEQ multiplex PCR; TCRdb's version includes in-frame clones alone and lacks a portion of them. The table includes about 1,900,000 clones, about 95% detected once. In the naive CD8 group, cells lacked CD45RO and were positively selected for CCR7, so terminally differentiated effector memory CD45RA+ cells were left out. The sample taken for sequencing was naive CD8+ T cells sorted from blood. The receptors were gathered from a man aged 18 to 35 in good health.

V gene TRBV19 combines with J gene TRBJ2-5; 9 bases match TRBD2. The CDR3 covers 16 residues. Germline CDR1 is LNHDA and CDR2 is SQIVND (reference sequence). After removal of 3 bases from V and 3 bases from J, the junction contained 8 bases not matched to a gene. CDR3 nucleotides: TGTGCCAGTAGTATCTGGGCGGGAGGGCCAAAAGAGACCCAGTACTTC. Protein product: CASSIWAGGPKETQYF.

The chain has TRBV5-1 and TRBJ2-5; the match to TRBD2 covers 12 bases. Germline assignment: CDR1 SGHRS and CDR2 YFSETQ. This CDR3 region has 19 residues. After removal of 2 bases from V and 0 bases from J, the junction contained 11 bases not matched to a gene. The CDR3 spells CASSFGLAGSGPHQETQYF. CDR3 nucleotides: TGCGCCAGCAGCTTCGGACTAGCGGGGTCGGGCCCCCACCAAGAGACCCAGTACTTC.

The chain is built from TRBV27 and TRBJ2-7, with 10 bases fitting TRBD1. The CDR3 is 15 residues long. The trim removed 8 bases at V and 3 bases at J, leaving 10 bases unmatched. Germline V gene lookup returns CDR1 MNHEY and CDR2 SMNVEV (reference sequence). The CDR3 spells CASALDRGPLYEQYF. Written as DNA, the CDR3 is TGTGCCAGCGCCCTAGACAGGGGGCCCCTCTACGAGCAGTACTTC.

J is TRBJ2-3 and V is TRBV6-6; 8 bases are a match to TRBD1. Germline V gene sequence: CDR1 MNHNY, CDR2 SVGAGI (reference sequence). The ends lost 5 bases at V and 3 bases at J; junction bases unmatched: 10. The CDR3 extends over 16 amino acids. CDR3 coding DNA: TGTGCCAGCAGTCCCCTGGCAGGGGGCTTGACAGATACGCAGTATTTT. It specifies CASSPLAGGLTDTQYF.

This chain links TRBV6-5 with TRBJ2-7, with D possibly TRBD2 on 5 matching bases. V lost 3 bases, J lost 0 bases, and 9 bases lay in between. This CDR3 has 14 amino acids. Germline V CDR1 and CDR2: MNHEY, SVGAGI. The DNA for the CDR3 is TGTGCCAGCAGTTATAGCGTCCCCTCCTACGAGCAGTACTTC. Translation: CASSYSVPSYEQYF.

This clone was observed once. The chain carries TRBV5-1 and TRBJ2-1, with TRBD1 matching 9 bases. The CDR3 covers 15 residues. CDR1 and CDR2 (germline): SGHRS, YFSETQ. V gave up 0 bases and J gave up 2 bases; unmatched junction bases: 0. CDR3 in amino acids: CASSLGTGAYNEQFF. CDR3 bases: TGCGCCAGCAGCTTGGGGACAGGGGCCTACAATGAGCAGTTCTTC.

The chain joins TRBV6-6 to TRBJ2-5; D not certain. Trimming removed 0 bases from V and 1 base from J, with 12 bases in between. The CDR3 has 16 amino acids. Germline V gene sequence: CDR1 MNHNY, CDR2 SVGAGI (reference sequence). This CDR3 reads CASSYSETDLQETQYF. CDR3 nucleotides: TGTGCCAGCAGTTACTCGGAAACAGATCTCCAAGAGACCCAGTACTTC.

This chain uses TRBV29-1 with TRBJ2-1; the D is unclear. V lost 3 bases and J lost 3, with 15 bases in between. Germline loops: CDR1 SQVTM, CDR2 ANQGSEA. The CDR3 is made up of 15 amino acids. CDR3 region: CSVELVETDYNEQFF. The CDR3, as DNA: TGCAGCGTTGAGCTTGTCGAGACCGACTACAATGAGCAGTTCTTC.

This rearrangement joins TRBV7-2 to TRBJ1-1, with a weak D call TRBD1 (5 bases). Germline V gene sequence: CDR1 SGHTA, CDR2 FQGNSA. The CDR3 is 17 amino acids. The V end was cut by 6 bases, the J end by 0 bases, with 20 bases between. The CDR3 sequence is CASRTVPQGLMNTEAFF. The CDR3 DNA reads as TGTGCCAGCAGGACTGTCCCGCAGGGCCTTATGAACACTGAAGCTTTCTTT.

The chain is built from TRBV19 and TRBJ1-1; unclear D gene. V shed 3 bases and J shed 4 bases, with 3 bases lying between them. This CDR3 has 11 amino acids. The germline V gene has CDR1 LNHDA and CDR2 SQIVND (reference sequence). In DNA form, the CDR3 reads TGTGCCAGTAGTATGTCCACTGAAGCTTTCTTT. Protein product: CASSMSTEAFF.

To note about this clone: Distinct nucleotide sequences in the sample also encode this CDR3. This rearrangement joins TRBV27 to TRBJ2-1; D perhaps matches TRBD1 (6 bases). The CDR3 runs 12 residues. The V end was cut by 2 bases, the J end by 8 bases, with 7 bases between. Looked up from germline, CDR1 is MNHEY and CDR2 is SMNVEV (reference sequence). CDR3: CASSLPGDEQFF. The CDR3 DNA sequence: TGTGCCAGCAGTTTACCAGGGGATGAGCAGTTCTTC.

This sequence joins TRBV25-1 and TRBJ2-3; 15 positions match TRBD2. This CDR3 has 18 amino acids. With V trimmed by 1 base and J by 6 bases, 8 bases remained unmatched. Germline CDR1 is MGHDK and CDR2 is SYGVNS. CDR3 bases: TGTGCCAGCAGTGAATCCGGACTAGCGGGAGGGCCTGGTGATACGCAGTATTTT. Translation: CASSESGLAGGPGDTQYF.

The genes are TRBV12-5 and TRBJ2-1; D might be TRBD1 or TRBD2, each matching 5 bases. This CDR3 has 14 residues. The ends were cut back, 4 bases at V and 3 bases at J, with 10 bases in the middle. The V gene's germline CDR1 is LGHNT and CDR2 FRNRAP. The CDR3 loop reads CASGWDGVYNEQFF. CDR3 coding DNA: TGTGCTAGTGGTTGGGACGGGGTCTACAATGAGCAGTTCTTC. Combining the CDR3 with reference TRBV12-5 and TRBJ2-1 gives the whole variable domain DARVTQTPRHKVTEMGQEVTMRCQPILGHNTVFWYRQTMMQGLELLAYFRNRAPLDDSGMPKDRFSAEMPDATLATLKIQPSEPRDSAVYFCASGWDGVYNEQFFGPGTRLTVL.

V and J are TRBV27 and TRBJ2-7; possibly TRBD1 for D (6 bases). The ends were cut back, 8 bases at V and 4 bases at J, with 12 bases in the middle. Germline lookup yields CDR1 MNHEY and CDR2 SMNVEV (reference sequence). This CDR3 contains 12 residues. The CDR3 DNA is TGTGCCAGCCAGGGGCAGGGGTACGAGCAGTACTTC. This translates into CASQGQGYEQYF.

The rearrangement links TRBV7-2 to TRBJ2-1; 11 bases line up with TRBD2. CDR3 length: 16 residues. The germline CDR1 and CDR2 sequences are SGHTA and FQGNSA. After removal of 6 bases from V and 6 bases from J, the junction contained 10 bases not matched to a gene. In DNA form, the CDR3 reads TGTGCCAGCAGACCCCACACTAGCGGGAGTTCCAATGAGCAGTTCTTC. As protein: CASRPHTSGSSNEQFF.

As regards this clone: Other DNA sequences in the sample encode the same CDR3. This chain joins TRBV6-5 and TRBJ1-1, with a tentative D call TRBD1 (5 bases). Germline V gene data show CDR1 as MNHEY and CDR2 as SVGAGI. The CDR3 length is 14 residues. Trimming shortened V by 0 bases and J by 4 bases, and 9 bases separated the two germline ends. CDR3 protein: CASSYSEGPTEAFF. CDR3 DNA: TGTGCCAGCAGTTACTCAGAGGGGCCCACTGAAGCTTTCTTT.

J is TRBJ1-5 and V is TRBV7-9; 9 positions match TRBD1. Trimming at V came to 5 bases and at J to 5 bases, leaving 7 bases not matched to a gene. Per the germline V gene, CDR1 is SEHNR and CDR2 is FQNEAQ (reference sequence). The CDR3 runs 15 residues. This CDR3 is CASSQTGQGHQPQHF. The CDR3 DNA sequence: TGTGCCAGCAGCCAAACGGGACAGGGACATCAGCCCCAGCATTTT.

The chain couples TRBV5-1 to TRBJ1-2; 9 bases fit TRBD1. The CDR3 runs to 15 residues. The V segment lost 4 bases and the J segment 3 bases; nucleotides outside the gene matches: 7. Germline V gene lookup returns CDR1 SGHRS and CDR2 YFSETQ. The CDR3 sequence is CASSRDRAGDYGYTF. The CDR3 DNA is TGCGCCAGCAGCCGGGACAGGGCGGGCGACTATGGCTACACCTTC.

The chain has TRBV27 and TRBJ1-6, with TRBD1 identical over 7 bases. After removal of 6 bases from V and 11 bases from J, the junction contained 7 bases not matched to a gene. Germline loops: CDR1 MNHEY, CDR2 SMNVEV (reference sequence). The CDR3 contains 13 residues. The CDR3 bases are TGTGCCAGCAGCCTCGACAGGGACGCACCCCTCCACTTT. This codes for CASSLDRDAPLHF.

The gene calls are TRBV4-1 and TRBJ2-3; TRBD2 agrees at 9 bases. Germline V gives CDR1 MGHRA, CDR2 YSYEKL. The CDR3 contains 16 residues. J lost 0 bases, V lost 4 bases, and 5 bases had no gene match. The CDR3 loop is CASSLSLAGSTDTQYF. CDR3 DNA: TGCGCCAGCAGCCTTTCACTAGCGGGCAGCACAGATACGCAGTATTTT.